This TCR beta chain stems from a study of T cell responses to AZD1222 COVID-19 vaccine. Points from the study as a whole: Donors in the cohort were predominantly white British and more often female, and clonal diversity was possibly underestimated. The span of vaccine-associated CD4 TCRs extended across spike, with dominance at 160-218 and 743-854. Seropositive status at baseline applied to only 5 or 6 AZD1222 recipients.

The table lists this clone with a count of one. The antigen is undetermined. Sequenced by immunoSEQ multiplex PCR; TCRdb stores in-frame clones only, minus some. The sample holds about 150,000 clones, around 87% seen once. Pooled samples include second doses given at about 4 or 12 weeks. Germline CDR1 and CDR2: SGHRS and YFSETQ. Trimming cost V 0 bases and J 6 bases; bases outside gene matches: 6. The CDR3 runs to 15 residues. The chain carries TRBV5-1 and TRBJ2-7, with 10 bases aligning to TRBD1. The clonotype originates from an adult who received the AZD1222 COVID-19 vaccine. Here the sequenced sample was peripheral blood, taken 28 days after the second AZD1222 dose. The DNA of the CDR3 is TGCGCCAGCAGCTTGGCAGGACAGGGGGTTCGCGAGCAGTACTTC. Translating gives CASSLAGQGVREQYF.